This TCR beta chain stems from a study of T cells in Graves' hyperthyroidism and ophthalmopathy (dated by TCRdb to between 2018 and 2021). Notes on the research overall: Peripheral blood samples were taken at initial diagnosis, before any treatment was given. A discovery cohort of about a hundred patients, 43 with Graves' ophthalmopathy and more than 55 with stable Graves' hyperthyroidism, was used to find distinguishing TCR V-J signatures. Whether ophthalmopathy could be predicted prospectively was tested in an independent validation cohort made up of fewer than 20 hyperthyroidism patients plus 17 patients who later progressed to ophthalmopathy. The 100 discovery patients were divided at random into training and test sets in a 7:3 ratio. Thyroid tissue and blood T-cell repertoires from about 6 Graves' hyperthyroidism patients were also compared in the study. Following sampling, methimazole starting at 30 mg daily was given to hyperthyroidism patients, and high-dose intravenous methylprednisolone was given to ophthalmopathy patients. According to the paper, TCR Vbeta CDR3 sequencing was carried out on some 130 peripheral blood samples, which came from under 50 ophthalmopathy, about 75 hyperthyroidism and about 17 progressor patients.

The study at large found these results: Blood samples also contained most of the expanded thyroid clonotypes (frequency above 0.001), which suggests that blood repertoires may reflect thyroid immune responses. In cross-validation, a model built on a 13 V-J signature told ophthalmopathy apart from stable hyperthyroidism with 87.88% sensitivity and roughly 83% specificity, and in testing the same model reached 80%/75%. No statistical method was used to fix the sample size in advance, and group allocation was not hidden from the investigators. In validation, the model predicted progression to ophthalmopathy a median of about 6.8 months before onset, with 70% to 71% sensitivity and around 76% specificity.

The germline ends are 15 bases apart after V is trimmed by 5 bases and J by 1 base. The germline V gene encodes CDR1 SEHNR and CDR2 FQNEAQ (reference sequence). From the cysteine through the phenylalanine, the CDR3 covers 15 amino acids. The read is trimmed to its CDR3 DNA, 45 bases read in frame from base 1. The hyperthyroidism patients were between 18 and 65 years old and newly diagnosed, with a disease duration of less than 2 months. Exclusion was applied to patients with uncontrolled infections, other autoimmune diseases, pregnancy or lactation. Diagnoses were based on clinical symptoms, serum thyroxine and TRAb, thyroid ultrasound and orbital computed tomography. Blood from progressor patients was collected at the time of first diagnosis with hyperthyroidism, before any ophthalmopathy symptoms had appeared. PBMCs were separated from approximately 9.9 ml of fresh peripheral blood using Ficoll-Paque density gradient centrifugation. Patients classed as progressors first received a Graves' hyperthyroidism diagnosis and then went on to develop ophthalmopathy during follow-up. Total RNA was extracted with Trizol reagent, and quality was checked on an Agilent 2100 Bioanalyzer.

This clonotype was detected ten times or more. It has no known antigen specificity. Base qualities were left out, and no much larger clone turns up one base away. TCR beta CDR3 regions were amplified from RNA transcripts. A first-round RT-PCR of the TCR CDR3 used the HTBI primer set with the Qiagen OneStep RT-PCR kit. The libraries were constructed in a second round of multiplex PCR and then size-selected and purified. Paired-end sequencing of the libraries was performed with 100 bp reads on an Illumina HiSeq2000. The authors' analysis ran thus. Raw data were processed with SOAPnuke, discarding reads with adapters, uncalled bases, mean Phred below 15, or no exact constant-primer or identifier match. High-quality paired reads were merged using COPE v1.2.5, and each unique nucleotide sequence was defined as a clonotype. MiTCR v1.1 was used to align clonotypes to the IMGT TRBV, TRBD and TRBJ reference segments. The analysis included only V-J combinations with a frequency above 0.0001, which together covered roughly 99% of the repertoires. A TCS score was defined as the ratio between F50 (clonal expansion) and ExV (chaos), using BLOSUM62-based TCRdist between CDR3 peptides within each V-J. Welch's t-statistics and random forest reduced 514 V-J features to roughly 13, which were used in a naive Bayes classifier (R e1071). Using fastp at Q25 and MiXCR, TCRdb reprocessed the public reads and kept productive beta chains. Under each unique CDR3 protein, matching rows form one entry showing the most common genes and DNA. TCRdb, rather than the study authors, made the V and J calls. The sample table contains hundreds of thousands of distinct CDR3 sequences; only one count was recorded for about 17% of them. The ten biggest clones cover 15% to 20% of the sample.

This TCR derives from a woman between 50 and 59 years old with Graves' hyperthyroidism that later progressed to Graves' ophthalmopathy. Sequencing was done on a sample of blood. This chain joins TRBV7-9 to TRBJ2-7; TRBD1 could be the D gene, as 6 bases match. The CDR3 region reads CASSPNHRASYEQYF. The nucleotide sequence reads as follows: TGTGCCAGCAGCCCGAATCACAGGGCTTCCTACGAGCAGTACTTC.